The 6 T cell receptor beta chains below were found in one sample sequenced in a study of blood T cell repertoires in COVID-19. TCRdb's table, derived via immunoSEQ multiplex PCR, lists solely in-frame clones and lacks some. Altogether approximately 50,000 clones are present, 65% to 80% being singletons, with the ten largest covering roughly 25%. The sequenced sample was peripheral blood. The receptors were sampled from a man in his sixties or seventies with acute or convalescent COVID-19.

This clone was counted a few times. V gene TRBV10-3 combines with J gene TRBJ2-2; a weak D match, TRBD1 (5 bases). The V end lost 6 bases, the J end lost 1 base, and 9 bases lay between the germline ends. Germline values: CDR1 ENHRY, CDR2 SYGVKD. This CDR3 has 14 amino acids. The CDR3: CAISATGNTGELFF. The CDR3 DNA follows: TGTGCCATCAGCGCAACAGGGAACACCGGGGAGCTGTTTTTT.

This chain joins TRBV5-6 and TRBJ1-2; a weak D match, TRBD1 (6 bases). Germline V gene data show CDR1 as SGHDT and CDR2 as YYEEEE. V lost 5 bases and J lost 7, with 18 bases in between. The CDR3 runs 14 residues. CDR3 residues: CASRPQGRIRGYTF. CDR3 nucleotides: TGTGCCAGCAGGCCCCAGGGGAGAATTCGTGGCTACACCTTC.

This chain uses TRBV27 with TRBJ2-1; 15 positions agree with TRBD2. Unmatched junction bases numbered 4, after V lost 6 bases and J lost 4 bases. This CDR3 has 16 amino acids. Germline lookup yields CDR1 MNHEY and CDR2 SMNVEV (reference sequence). The CDR3 bases are TGTGCCAGCAGCCTTGGACTAGCGGGGGGGTACAATGAGCAGTTCTTC. It is translated as CASSLGLAGGYNEQFF.

The rearrangement uses TRBV7-9 and TRBJ1-1; maybe TRBD1 (6 bases). CDR3 length: 13 amino acids. Germline V gives CDR1 SEHNR, CDR2 FQNEAQ (reference sequence). The ends were cut back, 1 base at V and 10 bases at J, with 13 bases in the middle. In nucleotides, the CDR3 is TGTGCCAGCAGCTTAGTAAAGGACAGTGGAGCTTTCTTT. Protein product: CASSLVKDSGAFF.

J is TRBJ2-5 and V is TRBV5-1; 9 bases are a match to TRBD2. After removal of 0 bases from V and 4 bases from J, the junction contained 4 bases not matched to a gene. The CDR3 spans 15 residues. Germline-derived CDR1 and CDR2 are SGHRS and YFSETQ. The CDR3 loop reads CASSLARGGRETQYF. CDR3 nucleotides: TGCGCCAGCAGCTTGGCGCGGGGGGGCCGAGAGACCCAGTACTTC.

The chain recombines TRBV2 with TRBJ1-5; possibly TRBD1 for D (5 bases). Trimming removed 4 bases at V and 4 bases at J, with 8 bases between. CDR3 size: 13 residues. CDR1 is SNHLY, CDR2 FYNNEI, per germline. CDR3: CASSGQLNQPQHF. The CDR3 DNA sequence: TGTGCCAGCAGTGGACAGTTGAATCAGCCCCAGCATTTT.